What follows are 26 T cell receptor beta chains derived from one specimen sequenced in a study of blood T cell repertoires in COVID-19. Here immunoSEQ multiplex PCR was the method, and the copy in TCRdb shows in-frame clones only, minus some. This table holds fewer than 350,000 clones, about nine tenths found once. Sequenced material: PBMCs or T cells enriched from blood (not recorded which). Source of these receptors: a woman between 40 and 55 years old who had recovered from COVID-19.

The V and J genes are TRBV2 and TRBJ2-5; the match to TRBD1 covers 9 bases. Germline loops: CDR1 SNHLY, CDR2 FYNNEI. The CDR3 is made up of 14 amino acids. V dropped 6 bases and J dropped 6; count of bases not matched to a gene: 8. In DNA, the CDR3 is TGTGCCAGCAGAGCGCGGGACAGGGCACAGACCCAGTACTTC. This encodes CASRARDRAQTQYF.

The chain joins TRBV6-5 to TRBJ1-1, with TRBD1 as a possible D gene (5 bases). The germline CDR1 and CDR2 sequences are MNHEY and SVGAGI. This CDR3 has 14 amino acids. Between the trimmed V and J ends, which lost 3 bases and 1 base, there was a span of 9 bases. CDR3 nucleotide sequence: TGTGCCAGCAGTTATAACGGACAGAACACTGAAGCTTTCTTT. This codes for CASSYNGQNTEAFF.

The chain joins TRBV19 to TRBJ1-2; D is uncertain. The CDR3 is 18 residues long. Trimming took off 3 bases at V and 1 base at J, with 21 bases between the two ends. The germline V gene has CDR1 LNHDA and CDR2 SQIVND (reference sequence). The chain's CDR3 is CASSIRLVGRRVNYGYTF. The CDR3 nucleotides read TGTGCCAGTAGTATTAGACTAGTCGGGCGGAGAGTTAACTATGGCTACACCTTC. The variable domain in full, completed from reference TRBV19 and TRBJ1-2, reads DGGITQSPKYLFRKEGQNVTLSCEQNLNHDAMYWYRQDPGQGLRLIYYSQIVNDFQKGDIAEGYSVSREKKESFPLTVTSAQKNPTAFYLCASSIRLVGRRVNYGYTFGSGTRLTVV.

This clone has a single count. The rearrangement links TRBV27 to TRBJ2-1; 14 positions match TRBD2. CDR3 length: 19 residues. Germline V CDR1 and CDR2: MNHEY, SMNVEV (reference sequence). V lost 5 bases, J lost 9 bases, and 18 bases stayed unmatched. The CDR3: CASSLLLETRGLAGVEQFF. In DNA, the CDR3 is TGTGCCAGCAGTCTCTTGTTGGAAACCAGGGGACTAGCGGGAGTTGAGCAGTTCTTC.

V is TRBV3-1 (or the pseudogene TRBV3-2) and J is TRBJ1-2, with 7 bases that match TRBD1. Looked up from germline, CDR1 is LGHDT and CDR2 is YNNKEL (reference sequence). V was clipped by 4 bases and J by 7 bases; unmatched bases: 6. The CDR3 loop spans 13 amino acids. The CDR3 loop reads CASSLTYRGGYTF. In DNA form, the CDR3 reads TGTGCCAGCAGCCTAACATACAGGGGTGGCTACACCTTC.

The rearrangement uses TRBV13 and TRBJ2-3; 9 bases are shared with TRBD2. The V gene end was trimmed by 6 bases and the J gene end by 1 base; junction bases not matched to a gene: 5. Germline lookup yields CDR1 PRHDT and CDR2 FYEKMQ (reference sequence). The CDR3 is 15 residues long. This CDR3 reads CASSDSGGGTDTQYF. The CDR3 nucleotides are TGTGCCAGCAGTGATAGCGGGGGTGGCACAGATACGCAGTATTTT. The whole variable domain, remainder taken from reference TRBV13 and TRBJ2-3, is AAGVIQSPRHLIKEKRETATLKCYPIPRHDTVYWYQQGPGQDPQFLISFYEKMQSDKGSIPDRFSAQQFSDYHSELNMSSLELGDSALYFCASSDSGGGTDTQYFGPGTRLTVL.

This clone was detected only once. This chain links TRBV6-1 with TRBJ1-2; D possibly corresponds to TRBD1 (6 bases). The V end lost 3 bases, the J end lost 4 bases, and 9 bases lay between the germline ends. CDR3 length: 13 residues. Germline CDR1 and CDR2: MNHNS and SASEGT. The DNA of the CDR3 is TGTGCCAGCAGTGACGGGACATTCTATGGCTACACCTTC. It yields the protein CASSDGTFYGYTF.

The genes are TRBV15 and TRBJ2-4; 7 bases agree with TRBD2. The CDR3 is 17 amino acids. Trimming took 0 bases from V and 0 from J; bases not matched to a gene: 5. In germline, CDR1 is LNHNV, CDR2 YYDKDF (reference sequence). The CDR3: CATSRDLGGVAKNIQYF. CDR3 in DNA: TGTGCCACCAGCAGAGATCTTGGGGGGGTAGCCAAAAACATTCAGTACTTC.

The chain employs TRBV4-1 and TRBJ1-1, with D possibly matching TRBD1 (6 bases). There are 13 residues in the CDR3. Germline CDR1 is MGHRA and CDR2 is YSYEKL. Trimming stripped 0 bases from V and 6 bases from J, with 8 bases between. CDR3 residues: CASSQDRGAEAFF. CDR3 nucleotide sequence: TGCGCCAGCAGCCAAGACAGGGGAGCTGAAGCTTTCTTT.

The chain carries TRBV7-9 and TRBJ2-5, with 14 bases aligning to TRBD2. With V trimmed by 5 bases and J by 5 bases, 10 bases remained unmatched. Germline-derived CDR1 and CDR2 are SEHNR and FQNEAQ (reference sequence). The length of the CDR3 is 17 residues. The CDR3 DNA follows: TGTGCCAGCAGCCCCGGGACTAGCGGGGGCAAGCTGGAGACCCAGTACTTC. This codes for CASSPGTSGGKLETQYF.

The V gene is TRBV6-1, the J gene TRBJ2-2; TRBD2 agrees at 14 bases. The CDR3 is made up of 16 amino acids. CDR1 MNHNS and CDR2 SASEGT come from the germline V gene. V lost 4 bases, J lost 5 bases, and 3 bases stayed unmatched. CDR3 residues: CASSGGLAGVTGELFF. The CDR3 bases are TGTGCCAGCAGTGGGGGACTAGCGGGAGTTACCGGGGAGCTGTTTTTT.

This chain links TRBV19 with TRBJ2-7; 9 nucleotides match TRBD1. Germline V gives CDR1 LNHDA, CDR2 SQIVND (reference sequence). The CDR3 runs 15 residues. J was trimmed by 1 base and V by 3 bases; bases with no gene match: 4. CDR3 in DNA: TGTGCCAGTAGTATTGGAGGGACAGGGTCCTACGAGCAGTACTTC. It encodes CASSIGGTGSYEQYF.

The chain uses TRBV7-3 and TRBJ2-7; D might be TRBD1 (6 bases). Between the trimmed V and J ends, which lost 3 bases and 3 bases, there was a span of 9 bases. The germline gives CDR1 SGHTA, CDR2 FQGTGA. CDR3 size: 13 residues. The CDR3 nucleotides read TGTGCCAGCAGCTTTACCAGGGGCTACGAGCAGTACTTC. It is translated as CASSFTRGYEQYF.

This chain joins TRBV12-3 or TRBV12-4 and TRBJ2-7, with D possibly being TRBD2 (5 bases). V dropped 6 bases and J dropped 4 bases, with 10 bases sitting between them. CDR3 length: 12 residues. The DNA for the CDR3 is TGTGCCAGCAGCACGGGATTTTACGAGCAGTACTTC. This gives the protein CASSTGFYEQYF.

This clone was counted once. The V and J genes are TRBV4-3 and TRBJ2-3, with 10 bases that match TRBD2. Trimming took 2 bases from V and 1 from J; bases not matched to a gene: 3. This CDR3 is 16 amino acids long. Germline CDR1 is LGHNA and CDR2 is YSLEER. The CDR3 is CASSQQGTSGTDTQYF. The CDR3 bases are TGCGCCAGCAGCCAACAAGGGACTAGCGGCACAGATACGCAGTATTTT.

This rearrangement joins TRBV5-4 to TRBJ1-5, with a tentative D call TRBD1 (6 bases). Germline CDR1 SGHNT, CDR2 YYREEE (reference sequence). Between the trimmed V and J ends, which lost 0 bases and 7 bases, there was a span of 14 bases. The CDR3 contains 15 residues. CDR3 sequence reads: CASSLGTGIGQPQHF. Written as DNA, the CDR3 is TGTGCCAGCAGCTTGGGAACAGGGATTGGCCAGCCCCAGCATTTT.

A word on this clone: The sample carries other DNA sequences with the same CDR3. This rearrangement joins TRBV19 to TRBJ1-2, with TRBD1 matching 7 bases. V gave up 5 bases and J gave up 3 bases; unmatched junction bases: 3. CDR3 length: 13 amino acids. The germline gives CDR1 LNHDA, CDR2 SQIVND (reference sequence). The DNA of the CDR3 is TGTGCCAGTAGTCCCGACAGGGACTATGGCTACACCTTC. Its protein is CASSPDRDYGYTF.

The chain combines TRBV2 with TRBJ1-2, with 9 positions matching TRBD1. Germline V gene sequence: CDR1 SNHLY, CDR2 FYNNEI. With 5 bases clipped from V and 4 bases from J, the junction kept 5 bases outside the gene matches. The CDR3 runs 14 residues. This CDR3 is CASSTGTGTYGYTF. CDR3 coding DNA: TGTGCCAGCAGTACCGGGACAGGGACCTATGGCTACACCTTC.

The chain joins TRBV13 to TRBJ1-2, with D possibly TRBD1 on 5 matching bases. CDR1 PRHDT and CDR2 FYEKMQ come from the germline V gene (reference sequence). V gave up 5 bases and J gave up 0 bases, with 19 bases separating them. The CDR3 consists of 17 residues. This CDR3 reads CASSHRFTGASNYGYTF. The DNA of the CDR3 is TGTGCCAGCAGCCATCGTTTTACAGGTGCGTCTAACTATGGCTACACCTTC. Looking up the rest from reference TRBV13 and TRBJ1-2 gives the full variable domain: AAGVIQSPRHLIKEKRETATLKCYPIPRHDTVYWYQQGPGQDPQFLISFYEKMQSDKGSIPDRFSAQQFSDYHSELNMSSLELGDSALYFCASSHRFTGASNYGYTFGSGTRLTVV.

The V gene is TRBV6-1, the J gene TRBJ1-5; unclear D gene. V lost 2 bases and J 2 bases, leaving 10 bases between the germline ends. The CDR3 contains 15 residues. The germline CDR1 and CDR2 sequences are MNHNS and SASEGT. CDR3 sequence (DNA): TGTGCCAGCAGTGAAATCTGGGAGGGCAATCAGCCCCAGCATTTT. This encodes CASSEIWEGNQPQHF.

V gene TRBV5-4 combines with J gene TRBJ2-7, with unresolved D. Germline loops: CDR1 SGHNT, CDR2 YYREEE (reference sequence). V lost 0 bases and J lost 1, with 11 bases in between. This CDR3 is 15 amino acids long. The DNA of the CDR3 is TGTGCCAGCAGCTTGGGGCGAGGCGGTTCCTACGAGCAGTACTTC. Protein: CASSLGRGGSYEQYF.

This clone was counted a single time. The rearrangement joins TRBV3-1 (or the pseudogene TRBV3-2) to TRBJ2-3, with 10 bases that match TRBD1. The V gene end was trimmed by 0 bases and the J gene end by 2 bases; junction bases not matched to a gene: 5. This CDR3 is 17 amino acids long. Germline loops: CDR1 LGHDT, CDR2 YNNKEL (reference sequence). The CDR3 DNA follows: TGTGCCAGCAGCCAAGATTCCGGGACAGGGGCCACAGATACGCAGTATTTT. Its translation: CASSQDSGTGATDTQYF.

The V and J genes are TRBV29-1 and TRBJ2-3, with TRBD1 identical over 8 bases. Germline CDR1 and CDR2: SQVTM and ANQGSEA. Unmatched junction bases numbered 8, after V lost 1 base and J lost 8 bases. CDR3 size: 14 residues. In nucleotides, the CDR3 is TGCAGCGTTGAAGTCGGGCAGGGGGCTGGTACGCAGTATTTT. This gives the protein CSVEVGQGAGTQYF.

This chain links TRBV5-1 with TRBJ2-3, with D maybe TRBD2 (5 bases). The length of the CDR3 is 15 residues. The V end was cut by 0 bases, the J end by 3 bases, with 11 bases between. CDR1 is SGHRS, CDR2 YFSETQ, per germline. Written as DNA, the CDR3 is TGCGCCAGCAGCTTGGACACTAGGCGGACAGATACGCAGTATTTT. Translating gives CASSLDTRRTDTQYF. The whole variable domain, remainder taken from reference TRBV5-1 and TRBJ2-3, is KAGVTQTPRYLIKTRGQQVTLSCSPISGHRSVSWYQQTPGQGLQFLFEYFSETQRNKGNFPGRFSGRQFSNSRSEMNVSTLELGDSALYLCASSLDTRRTDTQYFGPGTRLTVL.

The chain joins TRBV7-3 to TRBJ1-2, with 8 bases fitting TRBD1. This CDR3 is built from 14 residues. V was pared by 8 bases and J by 7 bases, with 12 bases of the junction left unmatched. Germline V gives CDR1 SGHTA, CDR2 FQGTGA. CDR3 region: CASGSGTGAFGYTF. In DNA, the CDR3 is TGTGCCAGCGGTTCCGGGACAGGTGCCTTTGGCTACACCTTC.

This chain links TRBV5-8 with TRBJ2-5, with 8 bases identical to TRBD1. J was trimmed by 1 base and V by 3 bases; bases with no gene match: 5. CDR3 length: 15 residues. Germline CDR1 SGHTS, CDR2 YDEGEE. The CDR3 DNA is TGTGCCAGCAGCTGGGGGACAGGTGCCCAAGAGACCCAGTACTTC. Translation gives CASSWGTGAQETQYF.